The rows below give T cell receptor beta chains drawn from one sample of a study of beta chain features in type 1 diabetes. Using immunoSEQ multiplex PCR, the repertoire was profiled, and TCRdb retains in-frame clones only, with some absent. The sample contains 110,000 to 150,000 clones, 9.2% of which appear only once. The sequenced sample consisted of central memory CD4+ T cells from blood. The receptors shown here come from a man aged 18 to 35 in good health. Both conserved end residues are part of each CDR3. D genes are given only for firm matches. The size entry is marked missing in some rows and otherwise reads once, few, many or a size class.

J gene: TRBJ1-1
clone size: few
V gene: TRBV7-2
D gene: NA
CDR3 DNA: TGTGCCAGCAGCTTAGCGGGAGGGATGAACACTGAAGCTTTCTTT
CDR3 protein: CASSLAGGMNTEAFF

J gene: TRBJ2-1
clone size: NA
V gene: TRBV5-6
D gene: NA
CDR3 DNA: TGTGCCAGCAGCTTGACAGGGACCACCTACAATGAGCAGTTCTTC
CDR3 protein: CASSLTGTTYNEQFF

J gene: TRBJ2-7
clone size: few
V gene: TRBV28
D gene: NA
CDR3 DNA: TGTGCCAGCAGTTTACCGACAGTCACCTACGAGCAGTACTTC
CDR3 protein: CASSLPTVTYEQYF

J gene: TRBJ2-1
clone size: NA
V gene: TRBV7-6
D gene: TRBD1
CDR3 DNA: TGTGCCAGCAGCTTAGCAGAATTCAGGGGGAGTGAGCAGTTCTTC
CDR3 protein: CASSLAEFRGSEQFF

J gene: TRBJ1-5
clone size: NA
V gene: TRBV7-9
D gene: TRBD1
CDR3 DNA: TGTGCCAGCAGCTCCGACAGGGTGGGGGATCAGCCCCAGCATTTT
CDR3 protein: CASSSDRVGDQPQHF

J gene: TRBJ2-4
clone size: few
V gene: TRBV9
D gene: NA
CDR3 DNA: TGTGCCAGCAGCGTAGGTCAGGCTCCAAACATTCAGTACTTC
CDR3 protein: CASSVGQAPNIQYF

J gene: TRBJ1-1
clone size: NA
V gene: TRBV7-9
D gene: NA
CDR3 DNA: TGTGCCAGCAGTTCCCATACGGCAGGGAGGACTGAAGCTTTCTTT
CDR3 protein: CASSSHTAGRTEAFF

J gene: TRBJ2-2
clone size: few
V gene: TRBV7-9
D gene: TRBD1
CDR3 DNA: TGTGCCAGCAGCTTAGATCCGGGACAGGGGAAGACCGGGGAGCTGTTTTTT
CDR3 protein: CASSLDPGQGKTGELFF

J gene: TRBJ2-7
clone size: few
V gene: TRBV4-3
D gene: TRBD2
CDR3 DNA: TGCGCCAGCAGCCAAGAGACTAGCGGGGGGTACTACGAGCAGTACTTC
CDR3 protein: CASSQETSGGYYEQYF

J gene: TRBJ2-3
clone size: NA
V gene: TRBV7-7
D gene: TRBD1
CDR3 DNA: TGTGCCAGCAGCTTCACAGGGGAGGATACGCAGTATTTT
CDR3 protein: CASSFTGEDTQYF

J gene: TRBJ2-5
clone size: NA
V gene: TRBV6-1
D gene: TRBD2
CDR3 DNA: TGTGCCAGCACCCCTGCGGGGGGACCAAAAGAGACCCAGTACTTC
CDR3 protein: CASTPAGGPKETQYF

J gene: TRBJ2-1
clone size: NA
V gene: TRBV28
D gene: TRBD2
CDR3 DNA: TGTGCCAGCGGAGCGGGGGGGCCCTACAATGAGCAGTTCTTC
CDR3 protein: CASGAGGPYNEQFF

J gene: TRBJ1-2
clone size: few
V gene: TRBV30
D gene: TRBD1
CDR3 DNA: TGTGCCTGGAGAGGGGACAGAAGAAACTATGGCTACACCTTC
CDR3 protein: CAWRGDRRNYGYTF

J gene: TRBJ2-1
clone size: few
V gene: TRBV29-1
D gene: TRBD2
CDR3 DNA: TGCAGCGTGAGCGGGACTAGCGGGGTAGATGAGCAGTTCTTC
CDR3 protein: CSVSGTSGVDEQFF

J gene: TRBJ2-6
clone size: NA
V gene: TRBV27
D gene: NA
CDR3 DNA: TGTGCCAGCAGCCCACGGGCGGGTAACGGGGCCAACGTCCTGACTTTC
CDR3 protein: CASSPRAGNGANVLTF

J gene: TRBJ2-5
clone size: NA
V gene: TRBV29-1
D gene: NA
CDR3 DNA: TGCAGCGTTGGCCGGCAGGCCAAAGAGACCCAGTACTTC
CDR3 protein: CSVGRQAKETQYF

J gene: TRBJ2-1
clone size: NA
V gene: TRBV30
D gene: NA
CDR3 DNA: TGTGCCTGGAGTGGGGGGGCAGGGGGCTCCTACAATGAGCAGTTCTTC
CDR3 protein: CAWSGGAGGSYNEQFF

J gene: TRBJ2-6
clone size: many
V gene: TRBV7-2
D gene: NA
CDR3 DNA: TGTGCCAGTAACTCCAATCTATTCTCTGGGGCCAACGTCCTGACTTTC
CDR3 protein: CASNSNLFSGANVLTF

J gene: TRBJ2-3
clone size: NA
V gene: TRBV27
D gene: TRBD1
CDR3 DNA: TGTGCCAGCAGGCCAACAGGGGCCCCGAGCACAGATACGCAGTATTTT
CDR3 protein: CASRPTGAPSTDTQYF

J gene: TRBJ2-5
clone size: few
V gene: TRBV7-9
D gene: TRBD1
CDR3 DNA: TGTGCCAGCAGCTACCCGGGACAGGGTCTGGGGACCCAGTACTTC
CDR3 protein: CASSYPGQGLGTQYF

J gene: TRBJ2-7
clone size: many
V gene: TRBV7-2
D gene: TRBD2
CDR3 DNA: TGTGCCAGCAGCGTTAGCGGGGGACTCTACGAGCAGTACTTC
CDR3 protein: CASSVSGGLYEQYF

J gene: TRBJ1-5
clone size: few
V gene: TRBV6-7
D gene: NA
CDR3 DNA: TGTGCCAGCACCCACGCGGAGGGCAATCAGCCCCAGCATTTT
CDR3 protein: CASTHAEGNQPQHF

J gene: TRBJ2-5
clone size: many
V gene: TRBV6-6
D gene: TRBD1
CDR3 DNA: TGTGCCAGCATCGACAGGGTTGGAGAGACCCAGTACTTC
CDR3 protein: CASIDRVGETQYF

J gene: TRBJ2-1
clone size: NA
V gene: TRBV7-9
D gene: NA
CDR3 DNA: TGTGCCAGCAGCTTAGACCGGGAGCAGTTCTTC
CDR3 protein: CASSLDREQFF

J gene: TRBJ2-7
clone size: NA
V gene: TRBV7-3
D gene: TRBD1
CDR3 DNA: TGTGCCAGCAGCCGAGGGACAGGGATCATCTACGAGCAGTACTTC
CDR3 protein: CASSRGTGIIYEQYF

J gene: TRBJ2-7
clone size: NA
V gene: TRBV4-2
D gene: TRBD2
CDR3 DNA: TGTGCCAGCAGCCAATCGAACGCGGGACTAGTGCCCTACGAGCAGTACTTC
CDR3 protein: CASSQSNAGLVPYEQYF

J gene: TRBJ2-3
clone size: NA
V gene: TRBV19
D gene: NA
CDR3 DNA: TGTGCCAGTAGTGCCCGACTAGGGGCGTTCACAGATACGCAGTATTTT
CDR3 protein: CASSARLGAFTDTQYF

J gene: TRBJ2-2
clone size: few
V gene: TRBV6-5
D gene: NA
CDR3 DNA: TGTGCCAGCAGCCAGGGGAGAATCGGGGAGCTGTTTTTT
CDR3 protein: CASSQGRIGELFF

J gene: TRBJ2-2
clone size: few
V gene: TRBV7-2
D gene: NA
CDR3 DNA: TGTGCCAGCAGCGGCCGGGAGGGGGAGCTGTTTTTT
CDR3 protein: CASSGREGELFF

J gene: TRBJ1-5
clone size: NA
V gene: TRBV7-2
D gene: NA
CDR3 DNA: TGTGCCAGCAGCTTAGATTCCTCAGGGTACCAGCCCCAGCATTTT
CDR3 protein: CASSLDSSGYQPQHF

J gene: TRBJ2-1
clone size: NA
V gene: TRBV28
D gene: NA
CDR3 DNA: TGTGCCAGCAGTTTACCCGTAATTAACAACAATGAGCAGTTCTTC
CDR3 protein: CASSLPVINNNEQFF

J gene: TRBJ1-2
clone size: NA
V gene: TRBV2
D gene: NA
CDR3 DNA: TGTGCCAGCAGTGAATCAGGGATTGATGGCTACACCTTC
CDR3 protein: CASSESGIDGYTF

J gene: TRBJ1-5
clone size: many
V gene: TRBV18
D gene: NA
CDR3 DNA: TGTGCCAGCTCACCAGGGAGGGGCAATCAGCCCCAGCATTTT
CDR3 protein: CASSPGRGNQPQHF

J gene: TRBJ2-5
clone size: few
V gene: TRBV6-5
D gene: TRBD1
CDR3 DNA: TGTGCCAGCAGTTACTCCCCGGACAGGGGGGAGACCCAGTACTTC
CDR3 protein: CASSYSPDRGETQYF

J gene: TRBJ2-1
clone size: NA
V gene: TRBV5-1
D gene: TRBD2
CDR3 DNA: TGCGCCAGCAGCGCACTAGCGGGGGGGCACAATGAGCAGTTCTTC
CDR3 protein: CASSALAGGHNEQFF

J gene: TRBJ2-3
clone size: NA
V gene: TRBV5-4
D gene: NA
CDR3 DNA: TGTGCCAGCAGCTTGGCCGAGGGGGTAGATACGCAGTATTTT
CDR3 protein: CASSLAEGVDTQYF

J gene: TRBJ2-5
clone size: NA
V gene: TRBV18
D gene: TRBD2
CDR3 DNA: TGTGCCAGCTCACCGCAGGGGACTAGCGGGGGGTACTTC
CDR3 protein: CASSPQGTSGGYF

J gene: TRBJ2-1
clone size: few
V gene: TRBV30
D gene: NA
CDR3 DNA: TGTGCCTGGGCCGACACACAGACCTACAATGAGCAGTTCTTC
CDR3 protein: CAWADTQTYNEQFF

J gene: TRBJ2-6
clone size: few
V gene: TRBV5-8
D gene: NA
CDR3 DNA: TGTGCCAGCAGCTTCAGAAGCTCTGGGGCCAACGTCCTGACTTTC
CDR3 protein: CASSFRSSGANVLTF

J gene: TRBJ1-4
clone size: NA
V gene: TRBV2
D gene: TRBD1
CDR3 DNA: TGTGCCAGCAGTGAAAGGGGGCAGCCTAATGAAAAACTGTTTTTT
CDR3 protein: CASSERGQPNEKLFF

J gene: TRBJ2-7
clone size: few
V gene: TRBV29-1
D gene: NA
CDR3 DNA: TGCAGCGTTGGTCAGGGGACCCCCTACGAGCAGTACTTC
CDR3 protein: CSVGQGTPYEQYF

J gene: TRBJ2-7
clone size: NA
V gene: TRBV27
D gene: NA
CDR3 DNA: TGTGCCAGCAGCCGAGGCTACGAGCAGTACTTC
CDR3 protein: CASSRGYEQYF

J gene: TRBJ2-5
clone size: few
V gene: TRBV6-1
D gene: NA
CDR3 DNA: TGTGCCAGCAGTCTCCTGTGGGAGGAGACCCAGTACTTC
CDR3 protein: CASSLLWEETQYF

J gene: TRBJ1-2
clone size: few
V gene: TRBV4-3
D gene: NA
CDR3 DNA: TGCGCCAGCAGCCAAGTAGCAGGGATTCCGATAGGGGGCTACACCTTC
CDR3 protein: CASSQVAGIPIGGYTF

J gene: TRBJ1-1
clone size: few
V gene: TRBV29-1
D gene: NA
CDR3 DNA: TGCAGCGTTGAGGGGGAGGGTCTCGCGGCTTTCTTT
CDR3 protein: CSVEGEGLAAFF

J gene: TRBJ2-7
clone size: many
V gene: TRBV29-1
D gene: NA
CDR3 DNA: TGCAGCGTTGATACAGGGCCCTACGAGCAGTACTTC
CDR3 protein: CSVDTGPYEQYF

J gene: TRBJ1-2
clone size: NA
V gene: TRBV28
D gene: NA
CDR3 DNA: TGTGCCAGCGGTGGAGTAGACGCCTATGGCTACACCTTC
CDR3 protein: CASGGVDAYGYTF

J gene: TRBJ2-2
clone size: NA
V gene: TRBV5-1
D gene: NA
CDR3 DNA: TGCGCCAGCAGCTTTAGGCGAGGAGCACTGGGCACCGGGGAGCTGTTTTTT
CDR3 protein: CASSFRRGALGTGELFF

J gene: TRBJ1-1
clone size: NA
V gene: TRBV14
D gene: NA
CDR3 DNA: TGTGCCAGCAGCCAAAGTATGGGGGCGGGGGCCACCGGGGGTCGTGCTTTCTTT
CDR3 protein: CASSQSMGAGATGGRAFF

J gene: TRBJ2-7
clone size: few
V gene: TRBV4-3
D gene: NA
CDR3 DNA: TGCGCCAGCAGCCAAGTAAGGCAGGGTAGACTCTACGAGCAGTACTTC
CDR3 protein: CASSQVRQGRLYEQYF

J gene: TRBJ2-7
clone size: NA
V gene: TRBV7-9
D gene: NA
CDR3 DNA: TGTGCCAGCAGCTTAGAGGTCGGGACCTACGAGCAGTACTTC
CDR3 protein: CASSLEVGTYEQYF

J gene: TRBJ2-3
clone size: few
V gene: TRBV18
D gene: TRBD2
CDR3 DNA: TGTGCCAGCTCACCACGGGCGGGGGGCACAGATACGCAGTATTTT
CDR3 protein: CASSPRAGGTDTQYF

J gene: TRBJ1-5
clone size: NA
V gene: TRBV7-8
D gene: NA
CDR3 DNA: TGTGCCAGCAGCCCCAACAGGGGCAATCAGCCCCAGCATTTT
CDR3 protein: CASSPNRGNQPQHF

J gene: TRBJ2-2
clone size: few
V gene: TRBV10-3
D gene: NA
CDR3 DNA: TGTGCCATCCCGAGACTAGTGGGCACCGGGGAGCTGTTTTTT
CDR3 protein: CAIPRLVGTGELFF